Described below is a single T cell receptor beta chain sequence and its context. The CDR3 loop spans 15 amino acids. CDR1 is SGHVS, CDR2 FQNEAQ, per germline. The V end was cut by 5 bases, the J end by 3 bases, with 17 bases between. These data are taken from a study of T cell changes during pregnancy in multiple sclerosis. Repertoires were generated with immunoSEQ multiplex PCR, while TCRdb's copy carries only in-frame clones and drops some. The table shows about 81,000 clones, with around 95% occurring only once. V is TRBV7-8 and J is TRBJ2-7; tentative D call: TRBD1 (6 bases). The clonotype originates from a female donor in good health, enrolled as a control in a pregnancy study. Source: peripheral blood, taken in the third trimester of pregnancy. The CDR3 region is CASSPGPTGRYEQYF. The CDR3 DNA reads as TGTGCCAGCAGCCCAGGGCCGACAGGTCGCTACGAGCAGTACTTC.